This T cell receptor beta chain was observed in a study of T cells after yellow fever vaccination. The overall study: For low cell numbers, libraries were made with SMART-Seq v4 Ultra Low Input.

5'RACE template switching generated TCR cDNA, adding a universal primer site and UMIs. TCRdb processed the 5' RACE reads anew with MiXCR; each CDR3 protein has one entry. The table lists 300,000 to 350,000 distinct CDR3 sequences, around 4.3% of them singletons. This CDR3 contains 12 residues. Study results and limitations: Booster samples showed a return of most primary-vaccination clones (approximately 95% CD4, approximately 88% CD8).

As to this clonotype: Its antigen is unidentified. This may be a read error, as it is one base from a much larger clone.

The receptor's source is a man younger than 35 who received the YFV17D yellow fever vaccine. The rearrangement uses TRBV12-3 or TRBV12-4 and TRBJ1-2; D gene uncertain. Sequenced here: PBMCs, sampled 15 days after the yellow fever booster vaccination. The CDR3 DNA reads TGTGTCAGCAGTTTAAGTAACTATGGCTACACCTTC. Translated: CVSSLSNYGYTF.